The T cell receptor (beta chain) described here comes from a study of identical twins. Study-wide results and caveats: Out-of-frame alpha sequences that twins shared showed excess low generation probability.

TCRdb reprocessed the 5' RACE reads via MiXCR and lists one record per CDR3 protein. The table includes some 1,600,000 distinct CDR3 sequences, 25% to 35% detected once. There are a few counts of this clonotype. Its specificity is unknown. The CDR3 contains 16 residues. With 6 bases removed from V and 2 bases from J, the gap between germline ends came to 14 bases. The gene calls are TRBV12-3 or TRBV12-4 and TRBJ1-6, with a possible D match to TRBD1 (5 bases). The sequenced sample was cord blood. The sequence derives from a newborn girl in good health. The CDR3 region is CASSLMGTAYNSPLHF. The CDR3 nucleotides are TGTGCCAGCAGCCTTATGGGGACGGCCTATAATTCACCCCTCCACTTT.